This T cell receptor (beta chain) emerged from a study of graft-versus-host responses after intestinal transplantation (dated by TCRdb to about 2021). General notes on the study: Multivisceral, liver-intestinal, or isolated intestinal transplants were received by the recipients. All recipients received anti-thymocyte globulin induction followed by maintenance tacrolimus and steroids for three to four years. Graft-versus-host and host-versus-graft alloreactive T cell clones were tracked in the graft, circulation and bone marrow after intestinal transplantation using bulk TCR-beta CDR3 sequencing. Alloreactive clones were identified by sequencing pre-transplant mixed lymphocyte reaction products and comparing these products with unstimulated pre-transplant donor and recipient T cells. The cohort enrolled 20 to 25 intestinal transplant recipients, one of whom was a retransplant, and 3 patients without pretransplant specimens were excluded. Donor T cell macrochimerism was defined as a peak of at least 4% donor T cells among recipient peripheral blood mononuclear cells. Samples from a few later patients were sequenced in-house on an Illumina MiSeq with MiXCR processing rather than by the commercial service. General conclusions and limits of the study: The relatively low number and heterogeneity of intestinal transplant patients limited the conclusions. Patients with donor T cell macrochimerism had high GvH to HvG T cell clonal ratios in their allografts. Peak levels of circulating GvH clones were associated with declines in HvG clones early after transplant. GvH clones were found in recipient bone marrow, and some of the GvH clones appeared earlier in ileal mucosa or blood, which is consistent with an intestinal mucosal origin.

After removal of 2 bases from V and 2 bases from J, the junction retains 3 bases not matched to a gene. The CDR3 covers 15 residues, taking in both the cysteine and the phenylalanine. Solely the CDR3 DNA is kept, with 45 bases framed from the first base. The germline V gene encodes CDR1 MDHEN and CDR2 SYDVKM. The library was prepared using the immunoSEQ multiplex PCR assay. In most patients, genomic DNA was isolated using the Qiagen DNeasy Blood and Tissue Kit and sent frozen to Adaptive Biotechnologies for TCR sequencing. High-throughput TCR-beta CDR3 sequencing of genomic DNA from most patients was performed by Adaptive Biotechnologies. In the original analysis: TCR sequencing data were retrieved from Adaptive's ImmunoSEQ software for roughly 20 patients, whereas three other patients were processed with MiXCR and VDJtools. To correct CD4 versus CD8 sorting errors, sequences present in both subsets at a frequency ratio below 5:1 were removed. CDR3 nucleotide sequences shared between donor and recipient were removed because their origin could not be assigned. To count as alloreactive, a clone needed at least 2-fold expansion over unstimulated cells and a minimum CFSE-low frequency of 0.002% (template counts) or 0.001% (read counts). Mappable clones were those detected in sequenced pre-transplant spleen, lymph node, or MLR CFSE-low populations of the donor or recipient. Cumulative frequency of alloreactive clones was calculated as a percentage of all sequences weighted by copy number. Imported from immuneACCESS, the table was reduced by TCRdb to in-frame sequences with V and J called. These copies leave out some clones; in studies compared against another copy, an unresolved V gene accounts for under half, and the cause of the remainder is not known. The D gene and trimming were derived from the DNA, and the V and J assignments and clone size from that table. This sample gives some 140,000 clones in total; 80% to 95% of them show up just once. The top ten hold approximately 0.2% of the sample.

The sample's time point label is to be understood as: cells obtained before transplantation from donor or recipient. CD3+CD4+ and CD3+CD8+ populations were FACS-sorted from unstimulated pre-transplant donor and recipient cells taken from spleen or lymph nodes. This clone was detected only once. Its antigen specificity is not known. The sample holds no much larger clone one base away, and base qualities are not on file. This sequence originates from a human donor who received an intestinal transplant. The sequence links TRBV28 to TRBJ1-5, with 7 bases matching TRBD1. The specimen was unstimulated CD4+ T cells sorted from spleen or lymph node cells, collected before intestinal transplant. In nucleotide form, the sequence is TGTGCCAGCAGTTTACCCGGGACAGGCAATCAGCCCCAGCATTTT. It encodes CASSLPGTGNQPQHF.